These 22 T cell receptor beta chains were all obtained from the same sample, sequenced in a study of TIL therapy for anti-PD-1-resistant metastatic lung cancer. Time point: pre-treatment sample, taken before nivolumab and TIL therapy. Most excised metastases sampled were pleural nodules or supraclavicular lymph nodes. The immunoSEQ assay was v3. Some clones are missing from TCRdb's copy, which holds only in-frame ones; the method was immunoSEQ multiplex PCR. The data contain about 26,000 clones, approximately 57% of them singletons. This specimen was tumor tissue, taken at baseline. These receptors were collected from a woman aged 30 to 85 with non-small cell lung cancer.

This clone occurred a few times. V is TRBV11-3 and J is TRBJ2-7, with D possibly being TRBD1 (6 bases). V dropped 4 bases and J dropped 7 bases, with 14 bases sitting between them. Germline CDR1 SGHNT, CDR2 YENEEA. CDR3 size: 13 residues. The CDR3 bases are TGTGCCAGCAGCTCCAACACCGGGACAGAGCAGTACTTC. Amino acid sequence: CASSSNTGTEQYF.

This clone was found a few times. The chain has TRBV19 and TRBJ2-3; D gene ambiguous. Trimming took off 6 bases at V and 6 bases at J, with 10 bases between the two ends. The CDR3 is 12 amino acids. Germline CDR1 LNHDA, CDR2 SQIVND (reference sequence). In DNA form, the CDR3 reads TGTGCCAGTAGGCTTAACCGGGATACGCAGTATTTT. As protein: CASRLNRDTQYF.

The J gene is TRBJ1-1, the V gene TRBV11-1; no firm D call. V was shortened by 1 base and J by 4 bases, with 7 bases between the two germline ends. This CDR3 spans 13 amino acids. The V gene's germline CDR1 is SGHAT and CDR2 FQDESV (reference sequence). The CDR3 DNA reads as TGTGCCAGCAGCTTAGGGAGGGTCACTGAAGCTTTCTTT. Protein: CASSLGRVTEAFF.

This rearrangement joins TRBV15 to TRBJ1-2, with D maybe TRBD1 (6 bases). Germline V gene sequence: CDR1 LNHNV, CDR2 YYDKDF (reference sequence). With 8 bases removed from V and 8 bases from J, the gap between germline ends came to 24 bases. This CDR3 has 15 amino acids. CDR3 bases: TGTGCCACCCAAGGGGGGGGAAGAGGGCCTATGGGCTACACCTTC. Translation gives CATQGGGRGPMGYTF.

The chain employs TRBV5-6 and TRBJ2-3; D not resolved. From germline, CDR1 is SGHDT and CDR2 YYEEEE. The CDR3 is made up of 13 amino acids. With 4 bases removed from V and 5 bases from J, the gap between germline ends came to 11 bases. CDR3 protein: CASSPWNQDTQYF. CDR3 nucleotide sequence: TGTGCCAGCAGCCCCTGGAACCAAGATACGCAGTATTTT.

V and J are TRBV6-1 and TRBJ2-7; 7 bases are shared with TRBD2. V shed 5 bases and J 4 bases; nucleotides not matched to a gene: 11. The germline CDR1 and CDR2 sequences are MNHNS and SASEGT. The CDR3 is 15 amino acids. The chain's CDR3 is CASSTSAWAIYEQYF. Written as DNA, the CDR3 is TGTGCCAGCAGTACTAGCGCGTGGGCAATTTACGAGCAGTACTTC.

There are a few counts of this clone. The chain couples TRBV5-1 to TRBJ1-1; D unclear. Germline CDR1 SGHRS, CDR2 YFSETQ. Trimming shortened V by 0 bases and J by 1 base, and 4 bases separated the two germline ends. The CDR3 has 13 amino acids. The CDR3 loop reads CASSLGRNTEAFF. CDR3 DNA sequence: TGCGCCAGCAGCTTGGGGCGGAACACTGAAGCTTTCTTT. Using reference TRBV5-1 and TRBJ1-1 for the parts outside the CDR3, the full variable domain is KAGVTQTPRYLIKTRGQQVTLSCSPISGHRSVSWYQQTPGQGLQFLFEYFSETQRNKGNFPGRFSGRQFSNSRSEMNVSTLELGDSALYLCASSLGRNTEAFFGQGTRLTVV.

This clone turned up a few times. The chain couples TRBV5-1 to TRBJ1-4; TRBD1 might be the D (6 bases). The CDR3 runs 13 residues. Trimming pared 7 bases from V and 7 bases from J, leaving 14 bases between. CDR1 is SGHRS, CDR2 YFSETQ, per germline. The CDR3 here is CASGQGFSEKLFF. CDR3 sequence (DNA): TGCGCCAGCGGTCAGGGGTTCAGTGAAAAACTGTTTTTT. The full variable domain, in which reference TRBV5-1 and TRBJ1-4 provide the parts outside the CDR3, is KAGVTQTPRYLIKTRGQQVTLSCSPISGHRSVSWYQQTPGQGLQFLFEYFSETQRNKGNFPGRFSGRQFSNSRSEMNVSTLELGDSALYLCASGQGFSEKLFFGSGTQLSVL.

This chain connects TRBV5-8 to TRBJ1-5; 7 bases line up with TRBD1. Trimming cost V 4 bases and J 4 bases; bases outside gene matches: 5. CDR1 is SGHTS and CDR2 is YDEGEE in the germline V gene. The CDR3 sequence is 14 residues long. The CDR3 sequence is CASSLGQRNQPQHF. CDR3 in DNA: TGTGCCAGCAGCCTGGGACAGAGAAATCAGCCCCAGCATTTT.

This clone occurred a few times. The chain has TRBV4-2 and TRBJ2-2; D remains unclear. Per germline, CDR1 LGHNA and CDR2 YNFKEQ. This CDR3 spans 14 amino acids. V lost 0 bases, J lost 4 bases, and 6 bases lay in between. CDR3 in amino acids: CASSQEAVTGELFF. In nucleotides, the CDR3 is TGTGCCAGCAGCCAAGAGGCAGTCACCGGGGAGCTGTTTTTT.

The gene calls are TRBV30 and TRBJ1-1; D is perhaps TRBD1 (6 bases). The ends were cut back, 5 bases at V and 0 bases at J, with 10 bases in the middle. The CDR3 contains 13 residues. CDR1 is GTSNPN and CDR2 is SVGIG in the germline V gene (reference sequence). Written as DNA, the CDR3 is TGTGCCTGGTGGGGACAACTGAACACTGAAGCTTTCTTT. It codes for CAWWGQLNTEAFF.

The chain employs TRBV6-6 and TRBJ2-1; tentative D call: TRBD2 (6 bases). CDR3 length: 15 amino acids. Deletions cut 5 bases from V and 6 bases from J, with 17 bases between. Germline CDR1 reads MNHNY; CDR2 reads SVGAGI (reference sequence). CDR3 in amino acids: CASSQGTSPLNEQFF. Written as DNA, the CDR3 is TGTGCCAGCAGTCAAGGGACTTCCCCCCTCAATGAGCAGTTCTTC.

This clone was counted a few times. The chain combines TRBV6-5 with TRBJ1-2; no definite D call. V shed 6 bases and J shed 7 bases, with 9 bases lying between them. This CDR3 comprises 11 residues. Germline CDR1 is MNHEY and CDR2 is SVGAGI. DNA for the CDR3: TGTGCCAGCAGGGGCGTGCTTGGCTACACCTTC. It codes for CASRGVLGYTF.

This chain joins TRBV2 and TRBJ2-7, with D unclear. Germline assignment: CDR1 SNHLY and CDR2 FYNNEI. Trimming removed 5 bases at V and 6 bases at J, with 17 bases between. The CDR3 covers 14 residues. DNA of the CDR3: TGTGCCAGCAGTCCACCGTCCAGCTCAGCCGAGCAGTACTTC. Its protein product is CASSPPSSSAEQYF.

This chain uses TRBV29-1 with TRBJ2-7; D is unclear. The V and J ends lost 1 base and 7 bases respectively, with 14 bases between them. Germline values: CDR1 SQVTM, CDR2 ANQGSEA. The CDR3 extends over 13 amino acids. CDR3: CSVEVRVSGEQYF. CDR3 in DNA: TGCAGCGTTGAAGTCCGGGTATCCGGGGAGCAGTACTTC.

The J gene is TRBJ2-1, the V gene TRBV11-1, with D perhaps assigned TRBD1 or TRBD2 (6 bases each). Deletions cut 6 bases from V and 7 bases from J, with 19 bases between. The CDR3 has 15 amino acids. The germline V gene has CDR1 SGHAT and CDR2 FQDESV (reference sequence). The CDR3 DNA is TGTGCCAGCAGGAGGGACTTAGGGGGGAGGAATGAGCAGTTCTTC. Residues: CASRRDLGGRNEQFF.

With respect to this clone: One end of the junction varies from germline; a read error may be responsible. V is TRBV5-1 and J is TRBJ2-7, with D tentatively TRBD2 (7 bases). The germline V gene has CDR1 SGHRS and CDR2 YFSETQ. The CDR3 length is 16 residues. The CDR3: CASSPGGGGTSHEQYF. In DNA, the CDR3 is TGCGCCAGCAGCCCCGGAGGGGGGGGGACCTCCCACGAGCAGTACTTC.

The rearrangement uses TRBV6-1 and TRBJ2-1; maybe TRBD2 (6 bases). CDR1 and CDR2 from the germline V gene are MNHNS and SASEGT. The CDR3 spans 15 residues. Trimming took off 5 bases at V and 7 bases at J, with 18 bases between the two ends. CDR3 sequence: CASSKDGSRYNEQFF. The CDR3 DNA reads TGTGCCAGCAGTAAAGACGGGAGTCGGTATAATGAGCAGTTCTTC.

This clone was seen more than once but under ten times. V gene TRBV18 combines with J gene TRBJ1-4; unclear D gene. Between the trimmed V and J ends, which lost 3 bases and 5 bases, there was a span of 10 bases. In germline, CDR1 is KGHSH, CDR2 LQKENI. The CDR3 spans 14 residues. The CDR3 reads CASSPERRNEKLFF. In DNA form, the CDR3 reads TGTGCCAGCTCACCGGAAAGGAGGAATGAAAAACTGTTTTTT. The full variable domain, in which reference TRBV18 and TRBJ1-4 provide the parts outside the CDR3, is NAGVMQNPRHLVRRRGQEARLRCSPMKGHSHVYWYRQLPEEGLKFMVYLQKENIIDESGMPKERFSAEFPKEGPSILRIQQVVRGDSAAYFCASSPERRNEKLFFGSGTQLSVL.

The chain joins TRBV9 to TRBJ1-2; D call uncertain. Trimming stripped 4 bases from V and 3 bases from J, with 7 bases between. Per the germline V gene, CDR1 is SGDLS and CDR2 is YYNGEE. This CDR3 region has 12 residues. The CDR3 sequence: CASSPQYYGYTF. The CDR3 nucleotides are TGTGCCAGCAGCCCACAGTACTATGGCTACACCTTC.

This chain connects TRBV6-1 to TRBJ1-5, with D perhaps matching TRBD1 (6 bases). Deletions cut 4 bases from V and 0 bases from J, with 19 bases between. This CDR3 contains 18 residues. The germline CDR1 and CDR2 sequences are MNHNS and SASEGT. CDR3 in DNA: TGTGCCAGCAGTGGAACAACCCGAGGGGGTTATAGCAATCAGCCCCAGCATTTT. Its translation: CASSGTTRGGYSNQPQHF.

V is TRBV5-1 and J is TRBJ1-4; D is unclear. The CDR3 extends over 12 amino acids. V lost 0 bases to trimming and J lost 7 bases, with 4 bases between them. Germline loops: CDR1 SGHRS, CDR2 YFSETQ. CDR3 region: CASSLVGEKLFF. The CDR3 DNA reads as TGCGCCAGCAGCTTGGTAGGTGAAAAACTGTTTTTT.